These 2 T cell receptor beta chains came from one sample sequenced in a study of human T cells and chemical hapten exposure. Time point given: healthy volunteer bleed at 6 weeks. The study extracted total RNA from unfractionated whole blood. TCRdb re-called the RACE reads with MiXCR, one entry per CDR3 protein. The profile shows some 40,000 distinct CDR3 sequences, about 3.7% of them singletons. What was sequenced was whole blood. The source is a human donor in good health. Some clones in this sample may be carry-over from other donors' samples.

This clonotype has more than one count but fewer than ten. The chain links TRBV28 to TRBJ2-3; D possibly corresponds to TRBD1 (6 bases). Trimming pared 4 bases from V and 6 bases from J, leaving 17 bases between. CDR1 is MDHEN, CDR2 SYDVKM, per germline. The CDR3 covers 15 residues. The CDR3 DNA follows: TGTGCCAGCAGTTACGCGGACAGACCCACCGATACGCAGTATTTT. Its translation is CASSYADRPTDTQYF.

This clonotype was seen ten or more times. The chain recombines TRBV29-1 with TRBJ1-2; 7 bases fit TRBD1. Germline V gene lookup returns CDR1 SQVTM and CDR2 ANQGSEA. The CDR3 is 13 residues long. With 5 bases clipped from V and 0 bases from J, the junction kept 3 bases outside the gene matches. CDR3 in amino acids: CSVWTGTNYGYTF. The CDR3 bases are TGCAGCGTTTGGACAGGAACTAACTATGGCTACACCTTC.